Included here is one T cell receptor beta chain sequence, with context. Its antigen is undetermined. This sample is drawn from a study of T cells in Graves' hyperthyroidism and ophthalmopathy. Overall study results and limits: Ophthalmopathy stood apart from stable hyperthyroidism in a 13 V-J model. Among clonotypes expanded in thyroid above 0.001, most were also found in blood.

From germline, CDR1 is KGHDR and CDR2 SFDVKD. Trimming removed 6 bases at V and 5 bases at J, with 10 bases between. The CDR3 covers 13 residues. Patients aged 18 to 65 had newly diagnosed hyperthyroidism that had lasted under 2 months. RNA transcripts provided the source from which TCR beta CDR3 regions were amplified. First-round RT-PCR with HTBI primers amplified the TCR CDR3 region. TCRdb re-derived calls from the multiplex PCR reads in MiXCR, one entry per CDR3 protein. The sample yields roughly 330,000 distinct CDR3 sequences, approximately 16% seen once. Sample: blood. This chain connects TRBV24-1 to TRBJ1-5, with D possibly matching TRBD1 (6 bases). The receptor comes from a man aged 30 to 39 with Graves' hyperthyroidism. CDR3 nucleotides: TGTGCCACCAGTCCGCAGGGGTATCAGCCCCAGCATTTT. This gives the protein CATSPQGYQPQHF.